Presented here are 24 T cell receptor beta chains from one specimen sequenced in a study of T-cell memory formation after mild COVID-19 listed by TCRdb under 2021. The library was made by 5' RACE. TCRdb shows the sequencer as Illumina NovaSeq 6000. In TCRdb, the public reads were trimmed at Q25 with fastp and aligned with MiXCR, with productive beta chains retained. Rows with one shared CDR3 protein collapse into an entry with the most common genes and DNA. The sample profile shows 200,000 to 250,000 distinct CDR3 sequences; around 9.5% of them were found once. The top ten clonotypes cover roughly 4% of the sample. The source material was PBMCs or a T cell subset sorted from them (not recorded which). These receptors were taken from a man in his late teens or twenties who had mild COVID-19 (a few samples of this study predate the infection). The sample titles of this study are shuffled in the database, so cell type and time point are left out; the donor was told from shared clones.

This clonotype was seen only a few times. DNA of the CDR3: TGTGCCAGCCTAAATCTCGCGGGGGCGTTTGAGCAGTTCTTC. Translating gives CASLNLAGAFEQFF. This chain uses TRBV21-1 with TRBJ2-1; the DNA was not compared with TRBD1, the D call given in the table. TRBV21-1 is a pseudogene locus. The CDR3 consists of 14 residues.

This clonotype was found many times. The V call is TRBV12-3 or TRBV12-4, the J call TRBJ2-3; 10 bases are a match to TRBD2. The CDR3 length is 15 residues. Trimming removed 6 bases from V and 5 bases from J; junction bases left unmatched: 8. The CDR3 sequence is CASRPLAGRGDTQYF. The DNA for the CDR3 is TGTGCCAGCAGACCACTAGCGGGGAGGGGAGATACGCAGTATTTT.

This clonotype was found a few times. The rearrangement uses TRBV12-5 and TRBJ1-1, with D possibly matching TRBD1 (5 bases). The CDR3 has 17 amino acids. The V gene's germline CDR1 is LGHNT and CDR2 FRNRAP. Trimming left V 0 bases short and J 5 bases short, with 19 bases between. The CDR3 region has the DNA TGTGCTAGTGGTTTGGTATCTGGGGGTTTTTTTTTGACTGAAGCTTTCTTT. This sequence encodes CASGLVSGGFFLTEAFF. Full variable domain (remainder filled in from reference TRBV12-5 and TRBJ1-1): DARVTQTPRHKVTEMGQEVTMRCQPILGHNTVFWYRQTMMQGLELLAYFRNRAPLDDSGMPKDRFSAEMPDATLATLKIQPSEPRDSAVYFCASGLVSGGFFLTEAFFGQGTRLTVV.

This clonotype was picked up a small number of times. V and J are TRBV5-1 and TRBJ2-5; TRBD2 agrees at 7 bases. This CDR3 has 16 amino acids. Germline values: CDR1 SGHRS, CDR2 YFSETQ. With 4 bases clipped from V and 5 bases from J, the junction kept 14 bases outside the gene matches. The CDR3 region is CASSLTNPVGGETQYF. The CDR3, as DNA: TGCGCCAGCAGCCTAACAAATCCTGTCGGGGGGGAGACCCAGTACTTC.

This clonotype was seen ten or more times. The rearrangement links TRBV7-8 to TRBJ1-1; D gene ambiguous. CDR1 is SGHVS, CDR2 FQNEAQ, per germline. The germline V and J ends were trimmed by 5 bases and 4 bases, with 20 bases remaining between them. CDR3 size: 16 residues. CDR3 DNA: TGTGCCAGCAGCGGCGGGTCATACCGGGTACCCACTGAAGCTTTCTTT. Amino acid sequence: CASSGGSYRVPTEAFF.

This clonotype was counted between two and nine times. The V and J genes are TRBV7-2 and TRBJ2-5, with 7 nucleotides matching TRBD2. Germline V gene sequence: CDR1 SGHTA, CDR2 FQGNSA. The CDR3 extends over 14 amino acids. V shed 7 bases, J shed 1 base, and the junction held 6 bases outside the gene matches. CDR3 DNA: TGTGCCAGCAAAAGGTGGGGGGGCCAAGAGACCCAGTACTTC. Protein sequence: CASKRWGGQETQYF. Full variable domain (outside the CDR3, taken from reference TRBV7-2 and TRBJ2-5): GAGVSQSPSNKVTEKGKDVELRCDPISGHTALYWYRQSLGQGLEFLIYFQGNSAPDKSGLPSDRFSAERTGGSVSTLTIQRTQQEDSAVYLCASKRWGGQETQYFGPGTRLLVL.

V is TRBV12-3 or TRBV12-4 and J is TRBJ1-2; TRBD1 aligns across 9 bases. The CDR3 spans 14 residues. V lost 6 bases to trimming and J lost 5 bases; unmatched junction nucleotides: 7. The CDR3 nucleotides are TGTGCCAGCAGGACCGGGACAGGGAGGTATGGCTACACCTTC. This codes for CASRTGTGRYGYTF.

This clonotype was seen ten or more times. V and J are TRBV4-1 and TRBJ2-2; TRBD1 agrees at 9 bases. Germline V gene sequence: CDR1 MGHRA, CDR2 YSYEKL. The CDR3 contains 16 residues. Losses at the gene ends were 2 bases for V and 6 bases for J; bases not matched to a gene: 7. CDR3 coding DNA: TGCGCCAGCAGCCAACAGACAGGGGGTACGGCCGGGGAGCTGTTTTTT. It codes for CASSQQTGGTAGELFF.

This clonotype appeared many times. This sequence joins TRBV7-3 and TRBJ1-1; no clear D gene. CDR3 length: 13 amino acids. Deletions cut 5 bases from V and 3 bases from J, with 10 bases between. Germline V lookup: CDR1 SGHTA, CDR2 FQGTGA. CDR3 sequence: CASSPPGDTEAFF. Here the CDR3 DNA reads TGTGCCAGCAGCCCTCCAGGAGACACTGAAGCTTTCTTT.

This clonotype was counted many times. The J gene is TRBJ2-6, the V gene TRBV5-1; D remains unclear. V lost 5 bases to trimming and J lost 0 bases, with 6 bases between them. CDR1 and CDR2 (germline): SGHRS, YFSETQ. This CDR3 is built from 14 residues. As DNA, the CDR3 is TGCGCCAGCAGGGATTCCTCTGGGGCCAACGTCCTGACTTTC. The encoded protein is CASRDSSGANVLTF.

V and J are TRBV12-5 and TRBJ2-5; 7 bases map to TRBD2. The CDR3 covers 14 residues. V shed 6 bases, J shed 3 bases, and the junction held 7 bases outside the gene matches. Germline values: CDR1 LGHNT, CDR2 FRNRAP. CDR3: CASGRWGGEETQYF. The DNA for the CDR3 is TGTGCTAGTGGCCGCTGGGGGGGTGAAGAGACCCAGTACTTC.

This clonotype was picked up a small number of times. This CDR3 reads CASSLVGTYGYTF. CDR3 coding DNA: TGTGCCAGCAGCTTAGTGGGTACCTATGGCTACACCTTC. This chain links TRBV7-2 with TRBJ1-2; D gene uncertain. The ends were cut back, 1 base at V and 4 bases at J, with 7 bases in the middle. In germline, CDR1 is SGHTA, CDR2 FQGNSA. This CDR3 region has 13 residues.

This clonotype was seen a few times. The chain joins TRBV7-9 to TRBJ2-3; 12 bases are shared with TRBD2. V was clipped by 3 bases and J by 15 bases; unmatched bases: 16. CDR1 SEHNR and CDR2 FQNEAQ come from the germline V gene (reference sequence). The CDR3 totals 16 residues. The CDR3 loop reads CASSFWLAGGPYTRYF. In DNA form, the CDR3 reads TGTGCCAGCAGCTTTTGGCTAGCGGGGGGGCCTTATACGCGTTATTTT.

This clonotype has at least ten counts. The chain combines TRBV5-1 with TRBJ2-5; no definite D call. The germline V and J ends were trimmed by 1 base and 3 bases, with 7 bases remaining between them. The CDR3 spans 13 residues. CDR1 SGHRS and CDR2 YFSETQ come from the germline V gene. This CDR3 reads CASSLTVEETQYF. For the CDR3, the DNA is TGCGCCAGCAGCTTGACTGTAGAAGAGACCCAGTACTTC.

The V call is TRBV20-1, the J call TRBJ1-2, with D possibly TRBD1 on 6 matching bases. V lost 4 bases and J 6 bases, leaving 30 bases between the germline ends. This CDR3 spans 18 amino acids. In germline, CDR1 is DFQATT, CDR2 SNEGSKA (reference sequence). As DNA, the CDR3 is TGCAGTGCTACACCAATGCCTTTTGGGTCCAGGGGATTACATGGCTACACCTTC. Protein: CSATPMPFGSRGLHGYTF.

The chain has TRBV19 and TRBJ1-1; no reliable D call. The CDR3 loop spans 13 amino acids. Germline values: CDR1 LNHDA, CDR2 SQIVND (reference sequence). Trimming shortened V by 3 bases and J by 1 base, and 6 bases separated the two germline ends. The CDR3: CASSIYGNTEAFF. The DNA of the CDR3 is TGTGCCAGTAGTATTTATGGGAACACTGAAGCTTTCTTT.

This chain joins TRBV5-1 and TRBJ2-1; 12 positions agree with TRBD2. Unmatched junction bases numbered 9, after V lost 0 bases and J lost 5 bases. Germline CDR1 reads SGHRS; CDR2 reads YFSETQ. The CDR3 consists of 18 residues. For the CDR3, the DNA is TGCGCCAGCAGCTTGGCCCAACTAGCGGGGGGTGGTCACAATGAGCAGTTCTTC. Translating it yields CASSLAQLAGGGHNEQFF.

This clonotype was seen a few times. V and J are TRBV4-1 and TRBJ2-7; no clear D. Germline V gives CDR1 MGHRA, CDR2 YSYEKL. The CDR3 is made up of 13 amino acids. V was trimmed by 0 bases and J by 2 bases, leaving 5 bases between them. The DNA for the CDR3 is TGCGCCAGCAGCCAAGAGTGGGCCTACGAGCAGTACTTC. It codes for CASSQEWAYEQYF.

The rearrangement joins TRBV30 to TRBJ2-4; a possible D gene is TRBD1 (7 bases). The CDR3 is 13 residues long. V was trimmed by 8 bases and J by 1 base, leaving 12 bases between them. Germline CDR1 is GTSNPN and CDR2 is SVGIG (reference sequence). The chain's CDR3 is CAMEGAAKNIQYF. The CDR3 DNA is TGTGCCATGGAGGGGGCGGCCAAAAACATTCAGTACTTC.

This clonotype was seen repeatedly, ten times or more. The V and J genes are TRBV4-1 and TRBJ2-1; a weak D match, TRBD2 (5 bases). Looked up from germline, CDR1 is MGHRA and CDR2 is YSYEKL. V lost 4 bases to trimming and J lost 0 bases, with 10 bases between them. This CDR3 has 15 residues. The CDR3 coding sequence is TGCGCCAGCAGCCTCCTCGGGGTCTCCTACAATGAGCAGTTCTTC. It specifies CASSLLGVSYNEQFF.

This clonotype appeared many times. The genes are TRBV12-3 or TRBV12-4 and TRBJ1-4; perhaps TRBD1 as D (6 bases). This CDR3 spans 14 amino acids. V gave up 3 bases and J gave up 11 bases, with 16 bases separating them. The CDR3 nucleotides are TGTGCCAGCAGTTTTCGGGGGGCGAAGGGGAAACTGTTTTTT. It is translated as CASSFRGAKGKLFF.

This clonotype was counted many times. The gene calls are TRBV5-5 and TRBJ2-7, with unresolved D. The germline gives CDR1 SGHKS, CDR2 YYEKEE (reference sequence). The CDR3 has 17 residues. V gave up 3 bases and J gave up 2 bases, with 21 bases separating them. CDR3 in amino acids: CASSSRMASGRTYEQYF. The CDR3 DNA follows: TGTGCCAGCAGCTCCCGGATGGCCTCCGGCCGTACCTACGAGCAGTACTTC.

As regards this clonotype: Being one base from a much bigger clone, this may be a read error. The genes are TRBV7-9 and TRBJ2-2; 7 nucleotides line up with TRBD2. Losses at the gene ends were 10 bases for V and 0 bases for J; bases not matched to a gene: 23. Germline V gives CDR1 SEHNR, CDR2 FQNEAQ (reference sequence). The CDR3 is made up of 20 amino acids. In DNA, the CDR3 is TGTGCCAACTCCCTCCGAATCTTTCACGGGGGGTCCGCGAACACCGGGGAGCTGTTTTTT. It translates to CANSLRIFHGGSANTGELFF.

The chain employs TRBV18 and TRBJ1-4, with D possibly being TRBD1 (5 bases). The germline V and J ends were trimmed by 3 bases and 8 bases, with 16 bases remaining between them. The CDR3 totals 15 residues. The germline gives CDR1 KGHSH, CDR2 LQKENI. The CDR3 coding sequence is TGTGCCAGCTCACCGGCAACCAGGGCGCGGGAAAAACTGTTTTTT. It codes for CASSPATRAREKLFF.